These 5 T cell receptor beta chains were all obtained from the same sample, sequenced in a study of T-cell reconstitution after alpha-beta-depleted transplantation in children. For TCRbeta, the library was prepared with unique molecular identifiers. One entry per CDR3 protein results from TCRdb running MiXCR on the PCR reads. The sample gives 670,000 or so distinct CDR3 sequences, roughly 13% of which show up once; around 0.79% is in the top ten. The sample consisted of PBMCs, taken before TCRalphabeta/CD19-depleted stem cell transplant. These TCRs come from a girl aged 2-15 years with congenital amegakaryocytic thrombocytopenia, due to receive a stem cell transplant.

V gene TRBV12-3 or TRBV12-4 combines with J gene TRBJ1-1, with D possibly TRBD1 on 6 matching bases. This CDR3 has 12 amino acids. V was shortened by 6 bases and J by 8 bases, with 13 bases between the two germline ends. For the CDR3, the DNA is TGTGCCAGCAGCACAGGGTTAGGGGAAGCTTTCTTT. As protein: CASSTGLGEAFF.

CDR3 DNA sequence: TGCAGTGCTAGGGGCACAGGGTTTTCACCCCTCCACTTT. As protein: CSARGTGFSPLHF. V is TRBV20-1 and J is TRBJ1-6, with a possible D match to TRBD1 (6 bases). V was shortened by 3 bases and J by 9 bases, with 12 bases between the two germline ends. CDR3 length: 13 amino acids. Germline V lookup: CDR1 DFQATT, CDR2 SNEGSKA (reference sequence).

DNA of the CDR3: TGCAGTGCCCGCTCCGGGACTAGCGGGAGAAACGGGGAGCTGTTTTTT. Its translation: CSARSGTSGRNGELFF. This rearrangement joins TRBV20-1 to TRBJ2-2; 14 nucleotides line up with TRBD2. CDR1 is DFQATT, CDR2 SNEGSKA, per germline (reference sequence). The CDR3 runs 16 residues. V was pared by 6 bases and J by 7 bases, with 10 bases of the junction left unmatched.

The V call is TRBV3-1, the J call TRBJ1-5, with a possible D match to TRBD1 (6 bases). V lost 1 base and J lost 8, with 12 bases in between. Germline V CDR1 and CDR2: LGHDT, YNNKEL (reference sequence). CDR3 length: 14 amino acids. In DNA form, the CDR3 reads TGTGCCAGCAGCCAAGCCGGGGGCGGTGAGCCCCAGCATTTT. Translation: CASSQAGGGEPQHF. The full variable domain, its missing parts supplied by reference TRBV3-1 and TRBJ1-5, is DTAVSQTPKYLVTQMGNDKSIKCEQNLGHDTMYWYKQDSKKFLKIMFSYNNKELIINETVPNRFSPKSPDKAHLNLHINSLELGDSAVYFCASSQAGGGEPQHFGDGTRLSIL.

This clonotype came up a few times. This sequence joins TRBV12-3 or TRBV12-4 and TRBJ1-4; 7 nucleotides align to TRBD1. The CDR3 has 15 amino acids. The ends lost 2 bases at V and 8 bases at J; junction bases unmatched: 8. The CDR3 reads CASSLRGGDQEKLFF. The DNA of the CDR3 is TGTGCCAGCAGTTTACGAGGGGGCGACCAAGAAAAACTGTTTTTT.